This T cell receptor beta chain stems from a study of T cell responses to AZD1222 COVID-19 vaccine. Per the germline V gene, CDR1 is ENHRY and CDR2 is SYGVKD. There are 15 residues in the CDR3. V was trimmed by 7 bases and J by 5 bases, leaving 20 bases between them. The method was immunoSEQ multiplex PCR; TCRdb's version includes in-frame clones alone and lacks a portion of them. Altogether tens of thousands of clones are present, 80% being singletons, with the ten largest covering approximately 5%. Study results and caveats: Donors, mostly white British, included more females; clonal diversity was possibly underestimated.

Points on this clone: What it recognizes is unknown.

This receptor was taken from an adult who received the AZD1222 COVID-19 vaccine. The sample here was peripheral blood, taken 28 days after the second AZD1222 dose. V gene TRBV10-3 combines with J gene TRBJ1-1; TRBD1 is a possible D gene (6 bases). As DNA, the CDR3 is TGTGCCATCACCGCCGGGGGGCTTTCTGGGACTGAAGCTTTCTTT. It translates to CAITAGGLSGTEAFF.